The rows below give T cell receptor beta chains drawn from one sample of a study of T cell responses to AZD1222 COVID-19 vaccine. Data came from immunoSEQ multiplex PCR; TCRdb stores just in-frame clones and leaves some out. The repertoire holds about 130,000 clones, about nine tenths seen once, with under 9.5% in the top ten. This sample comprised peripheral blood, obtained on day 0 of AZD1222 vaccination. Receptors originate from an adult in good health. Both conserved end residues are part of each CDR3. Each record gives: D gene, J gene, V gene, clone size, CDR3 DNA, CDR3 protein. A D gene is named only where the DNA matches it firmly. Size tells how often a clone was seen (once, few, many) or the class of an expanded clone, and some rows leave it out.

. | TRBJ2-6 | TRBV6-6 | . | TGTGCCAGCAGTTACCACGGAGGTGGGGCCAACGTCCTGACTTTC | CASSYHGGGANVLTF
. | TRBJ1-3 | TRBV6-6 | . | TGTGCCAGCAGAGCAGGGGCTGGAAACACCATATATTTT | CASRAGAGNTIYF
. | TRBJ1-5 | TRBV1 | . | TGCACCAGCAAACCCCAGCCCCAGCATTTT | CTSKPQPQHF
TRBD1 | TRBJ1-3 | TRBV4-3 | . | TGCGCCAGCAGCCAACAACAGGGGCCTGGAAACACCATATATTTT | CASSQQQGPGNTIYF
. | TRBJ1-1 | TRBV19 | . | TGTGCCAGTAGTCCCTCGATGGACACTGAAGCTTTCTTT | CASSPSMDTEAFF
. | TRBJ2-3 | TRBV15 | once | TGTGCCACCAGCAGAGATCCGACTAACACAGATACGCAGTATTTT | CATSRDPTNTDTQYF
. | TRBJ2-7 | TRBV6-1 | once | TGTGCCAGCAGTGAAGGGCCGATAATCTACGAGCAGTACTTC | CASSEGPIIYEQYF
. | TRBJ1-1 | TRBV6-1 | . | TGTGCCAGCAGTGAAAGTACCCGGGCCTACACTGAAGCTTTCTTT | CASSESTRAYTEAFF
TRBD1 | TRBJ1-1 | TRBV19 | few | TGTGCCAGTAGACCCGGGACAGTGAACACTGAAGCTTTCTTT | CASRPGTVNTEAFF
. | TRBJ1-3 | TRBV5-1 | . | TGCGCCAGCAGCTTGTGGGGCTCTGGAAACACCATATATTTT | CASSLWGSGNTIYF
. | TRBJ2-2 | TRBV28 | . | TGTGCCAGCAGTTTGGAGACTACGAACACCGGGGAGCTGTTTTTT | CASSLETTNTGELFF
. | TRBJ2-7 | TRBV5-1 | . | TGCGCCAGCAGCTTGGTCTCTAGCCTCTCCACCTACGAGCAGTACTTC | CASSLVSSLSTYEQYF
. | TRBJ1-5 | TRBV5-1 | . | TGCGCCAGCAGCTTGGTAGGAGAGAGACAAAGCCAGCCCCAGCATTTT | CASSLVGERQSQPQHF
TRBD1 | TRBJ1-6 | TRBV7-9 | . | TGTGCCAGCAGCTTATCCGGGACAGGGGGCGCGACCCCCCAATCACCCCTCCACTTT | CASSLSGTGGATPQSPLHF
TRBD1 | TRBJ2-7 | TRBV5-1 | . | TGCGCCAGCAGCCTGCCCGGGACAGGGAGCTCCTACGAGCAGTACTTC | CASSLPGTGSSYEQYF
. | TRBJ1-3 | TRBV7-9 | . | TGTGCCAGCAGCTTATTGTCCCGGGCTGGAAACACCATATATTTT | CASSLLSRAGNTIYF
. | TRBJ1-1 | TRBV14 | . | TGTGCCAGCAGCCAAGATCTGGGGGGCACTGAAGCTTTCTTT | CASSQDLGGTEAFF
. | TRBJ2-7 | TRBV11-1 | . | TGTGCCAGCAGCTTATTGTCCTACGGCCCCTACGAGCAGTACTTC | CASSLLSYGPYEQYF
TRBD2 | TRBJ2-3 | TRBV4-1 | . | TGCGCCAGCAGCCAAGAAACTAGCGGGGGGTGGACAGATACGCAGTATTTT | CASSQETSGGWTDTQYF
. | TRBJ2-5 | TRBV5-1 | . | TGCGCCAGCAGCTTGAGAGGGTTCCAAGAGACCCAGTACTTC | CASSLRGFQETQYF
. | TRBJ1-4 | TRBV28 | . | TGTGCCAGCAGTCAAGAACGTACAATGAATGAAAAACTGTTTTTT | CASSQERTMNEKLFF
TRBD2 | TRBJ2-7 | TRBV7-9 | . | TGTGCCAGCAGCTTAGGTCTAGCGGGAGTTCACGAGCAGTACTTC | CASSLGLAGVHEQYF
. | TRBJ2-1 | TRBV27 | . | TGTGCCAGCAGTCCTAGGGCCGGCCGGAGGGATGAGCAGTTCTTC | CASSPRAGRRDEQFF
. | TRBJ2-7 | TRBV2 | . | TGTGCCAGCAGTGAAGCGCGGGTCGGGGGTAGCTCCTACGAGCAGTACTTC | CASSEARVGGSSYEQYF
TRBD2 | TRBJ2-7 | TRBV4-2 | once | TGTGCCAGCAGCCAAGATCTAGCGGGGGGCTACGAGCAGTACTTC | CASSQDLAGGYEQYF
. | TRBJ1-5 | TRBV7-9 | . | TGTGCCAGCAGCTTAAAGGGACCTGAGCCCCAGCATTTT | CASSLKGPEPQHF
. | TRBJ2-2 | TRBV6-4 | . | TGTGCCAGACTGATCGCGAACACCGGGGAGCTGTTTTTT | CARLIANTGELFF
. | TRBJ1-4 | TRBV6-1 | . | TGTGCCAGCAGTGAAAGCAGTAATGAAAAACTGTTTTTT | CASSESSNEKLFF
TRBD2 | TRBJ2-2 | TRBV11-2 | . | TGTGCCAGCAGCTCATCTGGACTAGCCCTGAACACCGGGGAGCTGTTTTTT | CASSSSGLALNTGELFF
TRBD2 | TRBJ2-7 | TRBV9 | . | TGTGCCAGCAGCGGAGGGACTAGCGGGCGACCCTACGAGCAGTACTTC | CASSGGTSGRPYEQYF